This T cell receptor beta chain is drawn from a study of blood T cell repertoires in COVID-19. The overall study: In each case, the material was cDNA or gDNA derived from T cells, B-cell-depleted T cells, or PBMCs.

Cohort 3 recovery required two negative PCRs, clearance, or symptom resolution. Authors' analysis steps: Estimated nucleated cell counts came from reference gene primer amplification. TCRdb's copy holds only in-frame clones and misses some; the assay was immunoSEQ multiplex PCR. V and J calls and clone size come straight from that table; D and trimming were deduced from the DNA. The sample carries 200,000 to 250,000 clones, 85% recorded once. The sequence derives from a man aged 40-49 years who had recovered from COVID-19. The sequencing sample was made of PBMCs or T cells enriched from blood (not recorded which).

The DNA of the CDR3 is TGTGCCAGCAAGAAGGACAGGGGCGACTCTAACTATGGCTACACCTTC. Its translation: CASKKDRGDSNYGYTF. This chain links TRBV6-4 with TRBJ1-2; 9 bases match TRBD1. The ends lost 7 bases at V and 0 bases at J; junction bases unmatched: 9. Looked up from germline, CDR1 is MRHNA and CDR2 is SNTAGT. CDR3 length equals 16 residues.